Given below is one TCR beta chain in context. This record comes from a study of Ad26.COV2.S vaccination and SARS-CoV-2 variants. The table came from immunoSEQ multiplex PCR; TCRdb's copy has only in-frame clones and leaves some out. Of some 370,000 clones listed, 83% are singletons. Germline CDR1 and CDR2: LGHDT and YNNKEL (reference sequence). CDR3 length: 15 amino acids. Trimming removed 4 bases at V and 6 bases at J, with 15 bases between. Treatment denoted: roughly 18 received Ad26.COV2.S at low or high dose, single or two shots; five or six received placebo; per-sample allocation not given. Samples came from day 63 after the first vaccine or placebo injection.

Sequencing used peripheral blood, obtained in a trial of Ad26.COV2.S vaccine versus placebo. This sequence was found in a person aged 18-60 years who received the Ad26.COV2.S COVID-19 vaccine or a placebo. The gene calls are TRBV3-1 (or the pseudogene TRBV3-2) and TRBJ2-2, with D tentatively TRBD1 or TRBD2 (6 bases each). CDR3 sequence (DNA): TGTGCCAGCAGCCCACTCGGGGGCGGGGCCGGGGAGCTGTTTTTT. It translates to CASSPLGGGAGELFF.